These T cell receptor beta chains were read from a single sample in a study of blood T cell repertoires in COVID-19. TCRdb keeps only in-frame clones here, not all; method: immunoSEQ multiplex PCR. The data show approximately 210,000 clones, with roughly 94% seen just once and about 1.3% held by the top ten. The material sequenced was peripheral blood. These receptors were obtained from a man aged 30 to 45 with acute or convalescent COVID-19. Both conserved end residues are part of each CDR3. Each record gives: clone size, J gene, V gene, D gene, CDR3 DNA, CDR3 protein. D genes are given only for firm matches. Not every row has a clone size; where given, it reads once, few, many or a size class.

. | TRBJ1-5 | TRBV27 | . | TGTGCCAGCAGTTTTACCCTCTATAGCAATCAGCCCCAGCATTTT | CASSFTLYSNQPQHF
. | TRBJ2-7 | TRBV7-8 | . | TGTGCCAGCAGCTTGGCTAGCCTTAATTTCTACGAGCAGTACTTC | CASSLASLNFYEQYF
. | TRBJ2-2 | TRBV12-5 | TRBD1 | TGTGCTAGTGGTACCTCAGGGGGCACCGGGGAGCTGTTTTTT | CASGTSGGTGELFF
. | TRBJ1-1 | TRBV28 | . | TGTGCCAGCATCCCATGGGGGGAGAACACTGAAGCTTTCTTT | CASIPWGENTEAFF
. | TRBJ2-7 | TRBV5-8 | . | TGTGCCAGCAGCTTCGCAGGGGCCGGCGAGCAGTACTTC | CASSFAGAGEQYF
once | TRBJ1-1 | TRBV15 | TRBD1 | TGTGCCACCAGCAGAGATAGACAGGGGCCGCGGCCTGAAGCTTTCTTT | CATSRDRQGPRPEAFF
. | TRBJ2-7 | TRBV7-2 | TRBD1 | TGTGCCAGCAAAAAATACAGGGGGTACGAGCAGTACTTC | CASKKYRGYEQYF
. | TRBJ1-2 | TRBV28 | . | TGTGCCAGCCGGGGCTCAGGGGTTAACTATGGCTACACCTTC | CASRGSGVNYGYTF
. | TRBJ2-1 | TRBV5-4 | . | TGTGCCAGCAGCTTGGCTTTGAGTCAGGGTTACAATGAGCAGTTCTTC | CASSLALSQGYNEQFF
. | TRBJ1-3 | TRBV5-1 | . | TGCGCCAGCAGCCTCGGACAGACAGGCAACTCTGGAAACACCATATATTTT | CASSLGQTGNSGNTIYF
. | TRBJ2-6 | TRBV19 | TRBD1 | TGTGCCAGTAGTATTGACAGGGCAACTGGGGCCAACGTCCTGACTTTC | CASSIDRATGANVLTF
. | TRBJ2-2 | TRBV7-3 | . | TGTGCCAGCAGCTTTGCGGGGAACACCGGGGAGCTGTTTTTT | CASSFAGNTGELFF
. | TRBJ1-2 | TRBV11-2 | . | TGTGCCAGCAGCCCTGGGACTGGCTTGAGTGGCTACACCTTC | CASSPGTGLSGYTF
. | TRBJ2-3 | TRBV18 | TRBD1 | TGTGCCAGCTCACTGACAGGGGGCACAGATACGCAGTATTTT | CASSLTGGTDTQYF
. | TRBJ1-2 | TRBV28 | TRBD1 | TGTGCCAGCAGCCCGGGACAGTACTATGGCTACACCTTC | CASSPGQYYGYTF
. | TRBJ2-3 | TRBV29-1 | . | TGCAGCGCCGTACTCTTTAACGCAGATACGCAGTATTTT | CSAVLFNADTQYF
. | TRBJ1-3 | TRBV15 | . | TGTGCCACCAGCATCGACCCGGGGTCAGGAAACACCATATATTTT | CATSIDPGSGNTIYF
. | TRBJ2-3 | TRBV14 | . | TGTGCCAGCAGCCGCCCCGGGATCACAGATACGCAGTATTTT | CASSRPGITDTQYF
. | TRBJ2-7 | TRBV2 | TRBD1 | TGTGCCAGCACATTCGGGACAGGGAGCTACGAGCAGTACTTC | CASTFGTGSYEQYF
. | TRBJ2-1 | TRBV19 | . | TGTGCCAGTAGTTGGGGGCACAATGAGCAGTTCTTC | CASSWGHNEQFF
. | TRBJ1-6 | TRBV28 | . | TGTGCCAGCAGTTCTCCTGGGAGGAGCTCCTATAATTCACCCCTCCACTTT | CASSSPGRSSYNSPLHF
. | TRBJ1-1 | TRBV7-9 | . | TGTGCCAGCAGCTTGGGGACAAGCTTGGGGGCTTTCTTT | CASSLGTSLGAFF
. | TRBJ2-1 | TRBV7-8 | TRBD2 | TGTGCCAGCAGCTTAGGGACTAGCGGGGTTAGGCATGAGCAGTTCTTC | CASSLGTSGVRHEQFF
once | TRBJ1-1 | TRBV7-9 | . | TGTGCCAGCAGGTTTAAGGGGATTGACACTGAAGCTTTCTTT | CASRFKGIDTEAFF
. | TRBJ2-7 | TRBV29-1 | TRBD1 | TGCAGCGTGAGGACAGGGTGGTACGAGCAGTACTTC | CSVRTGWYEQYF
. | TRBJ1-2 | TRBV19 | . | TGTGCCAGTAGTATGTCGGGGCGTCAGGGGTATGGCTACACCTTC | CASSMSGRQGYGYTF
. | TRBJ1-2 | TRBV18 | . | TGTGCCAGCTCACAACTACAGGGAGTTGATGGCTACACCTTC | CASSQLQGVDGYTF
. | TRBJ1-4 | TRBV7-9 | . | TGTGCCAGCAGCAAGATAATGGACGGGACACAATTAAATGAAAAACTGTTTTTT | CASSKIMDGTQLNEKLFF
. | TRBJ2-1 | TRBV28 | . | TGTGCCAGCAGTCGACAATCCGTTTACAATGAGCAGTTCTTC | CASSRQSVYNEQFF
. | TRBJ1-3 | TRBV9 | . | TGTGCCAAGGCCCCCGGGAGCAGGGACGGCTCTGGAAACACCATATATTTT | CAKAPGSRDGSGNTIYF
. | TRBJ2-1 | TRBV10-3 | TRBD2 | TGTGCCATCAGTGAGGAACTAGCGGGAGGGCCTAGGGATGAGCAGTTCTTC | CAISEELAGGPRDEQFF
. | TRBJ2-3 | TRBV7-6 | . | TGTGCCAGCAGCCCTCGTCAGGGGATCACAGATACGCAGTATTTT | CASSPRQGITDTQYF
. | TRBJ1-6 | TRBV28 | . | TGTGCCAGCTCAGCGGGATTGAATAATTCACCCCTCCACTTT | CASSAGLNNSPLHF
few | TRBJ2-4 | TRBV2 | . | TGTGCCAGCTGCGGAGTAGCCAAAAACATTCAGTACTTC | CASCGVAKNIQYF
. | TRBJ2-7 | TRBV19 | TRBD1 | TGTGCCAGTAAACAGGGGAGTTGGGACTACGAGCAGTACTTC | CASKQGSWDYEQYF
. | TRBJ1-1 | TRBV30 | . | TGTGCCTGGAAACAGGAGAACACTGAAGCTTTCTTT | CAWKQENTEAFF
. | TRBJ2-7 | TRBV2 | TRBD2 | TGTGCCAGCAAAGCCCAGGCGGGGGTCCTTGTTGAGCAGTACTTC | CASKAQAGVLVEQYF
. | TRBJ2-7 | TRBV18 | . | TGTGCCAGCTCGCCCAATGAGGTCTACGAGCAGTACTTC | CASSPNEVYEQYF
. | TRBJ2-5 | TRBV28 | TRBD1 | TGTGCCAGTCGCCTGGGGACAGACTCGTACCAAGAGACCCAGTACTTC | CASRLGTDSYQETQYF
. | TRBJ1-1 | TRBV18 | TRBD1 | TGTGCCAGCTCGGGACAGGGGGCCGGGTACACTGAAGCTTTCTTT | CASSGQGAGYTEAFF
. | TRBJ2-5 | TRBV20-1 | TRBD1 | TGCAGTGCTAGTAAGGGGGCGGCTTGGGAGACCCAGTACTTC | CSASKGAAWETQYF
. | TRBJ2-3 | TRBV5-8 | TRBD2 | TGTGCCAGCAGCTTGGGAGTGGGACTAGCGGGAGTAGGGAGCACAGATACGCAGTATTTT | CASSLGVGLAGVGSTDTQYF
. | TRBJ1-1 | TRBV4-2 | . | TGTGCCAGCAGCCAATCATTACAGGGAAGGGTTACTGAAGCTTTCTTT | CASSQSLQGRVTEAFF
. | TRBJ2-1 | TRBV27 | . | TGTGCCAGCAGGCCCGACAGGAACAATGAGCAGTTCTTC | CASRPDRNNEQFF
. | TRBJ2-7 | TRBV7-9 | TRBD2 | TGTGCCAGCAGCTTAGCGGGAGGGCCTTACGAGCAGTACTTC | CASSLAGGPYEQYF
. | TRBJ2-5 | TRBV27 | TRBD2 | TGTGCCAGCTCCGTTTGGGCCAGGGTCGGGCCTAGCGGGATAGTTGTCGTAGAGACCCAGTACTTC | CASSVWARVGPSGIVVVETQYF
. | TRBJ2-1 | TRBV7-3 | TRBD2 | TGTGCCAGCACCCCTCGGACTAGCGGCCACCCCAATGAGCAGTTCTTC | CASTPRTSGHPNEQFF
. | TRBJ2-7 | TRBV5-8 | . | TGTGCCAGCAGCTTGGACGCAGGAGGGCAGTACTTC | CASSLDAGGQYF
. | TRBJ2-5 | TRBV6-5 | TRBD1 | TGTGCCAGCAGCTACGGCGACAGGGGCGAGACCCAGTACTTC | CASSYGDRGETQYF
. | TRBJ2-7 | TRBV28 | . | TGTGCCAGCAGCCAACTAGTCCACGAGCAGTACTTC | CASSQLVHEQYF
. | TRBJ2-3 | TRBV28 | TRBD2 | TGTGCCAGCAGCGCGCCGGGGGGTATGGAGACAGATACGCAGTATTTT | CASSAPGGMETDTQYF
. | TRBJ1-6 | TRBV28 | TRBD1 | TGTGCCAGCAGTTCGCCCCGGGACAGGGCCTATAATTCACCCCTCCACTTT | CASSSPRDRAYNSPLHF
. | TRBJ1-3 | TRBV6-1 | . | TGTGCCAGCAGTGAAGGCGGCACCACGAGAAACACCATATATTTT | CASSEGGTTRNTIYF
. | TRBJ1-5 | TRBV7-8 | . | TGTGCCAGCAGCTGGGGCAAGGGTAGCAATCAGCCCCAGCATTTT | CASSWGKGSNQPQHF